A selection of T cell receptor beta chains follows, all from one sample in a study of Graves' ophthalmopathy and Graves' hyperthyroidism. TCRdb used MiXCR to reprocess the multiplex PCR reads, holding one entry per CDR3 protein. The profile shows about 1.1 million distinct CDR3 sequences, about 36% of them singletons. The specimen was peripheral blood or thyroid tissue (not recorded which). The receptor set was obtained from an adult man with Graves' hyperthyroidism. The CDR3 runs from the conserved cysteine through the conserved F or W. D genes are given only for firm matches. The listing skips clone size in some rows; elsewhere it reads once, few, many or a size class.

clone size: many
D gene: .
J gene: TRBJ1-6
V gene: TRBV10-3
CDR3 protein: CAISAEGTTPLHF
CDR3 DNA: TGTGCCATCAGTGCTGAGGGAACAACACCCCTCCACTTT

clone size: many
D gene: .
J gene: TRBJ1-5
V gene: TRBV20-1
CDR3 protein: CSARVWNSNQPQHF
CDR3 DNA: TGCAGTGCTAGAGTTTGGAATAGCAATCAGCCCCAGCATTTT

clone size: .
D gene: .
J gene: TRBJ1-5
V gene: TRBV15
CDR3 protein: CATSRDQGLVYGNQPQHF
CDR3 DNA: TGTGCCACCAGCAGAGATCAGGGGCTGGTTTATGGCAATCAGCCCCAGCATTTT

clone size: .
D gene: .
J gene: TRBJ1-6
V gene: TRBV4-3
CDR3 protein: CASSEAPASPLHF
CDR3 DNA: TGCGCCAGCAGCGAGGCCCCGGCGTCACCCCTCCACTTT

clone size: many
D gene: .
J gene: TRBJ1-5
V gene: TRBV2
CDR3 protein: CASADSNQPQHF
CDR3 DNA: TGTGCCAGCGCCGACAGTAATCAGCCCCAGCATTTT

clone size: .
D gene: .
J gene: TRBJ2-7
V gene: TRBV29-1
CDR3 protein: CSVGGGTAYEQYF
CDR3 DNA: TGCAGCGTTGGCGGCGGAACCGCCTACGAGCAGTACTTC

clone size: .
D gene: .
J gene: TRBJ1-2
V gene: TRBV6-5
CDR3 protein: CASSRTGGYTF
CDR3 DNA: TGTGCCAGCAGCCGGACGGGGGGCTACACCTTC

clone size: many
D gene: .
J gene: TRBJ1-1
V gene: TRBV7-9
CDR3 protein: CASSLAHNTEAFF
CDR3 DNA: TGTGCCAGCAGCTTAGCACATAACACTGAAGCTTTCTTT

clone size: .
D gene: .
J gene: TRBJ1-1
V gene: TRBV5-1
CDR3 protein: CASSRSRIRQSDTEAFF
CDR3 DNA: TGCGCCAGCAGCCGATCCCGGATTCGACAGTCAGACACTGAAGCTTTCTTT

clone size: many
D gene: .
J gene: TRBJ2-5
V gene: TRBV20-1
CDR3 protein: CSGAPGLQETQYF
CDR3 DNA: TGCAGTGGCGCCCCGGGACTTCAAGAGACCCAGTACTTC

clone size: .
D gene: TRBD1
J gene: TRBJ2-5
V gene: TRBV7-9
CDR3 protein: CASSGSGTGGYQETQYF
CDR3 DNA: TGTGCCAGCAGCGGATCCGGGACAGGGGGATACCAAGAGACCCAGTACTTC

clone size: .
D gene: .
J gene: TRBJ1-2
V gene: TRBV10-3
CDR3 protein: CATTPGNYGYTF
CDR3 DNA: TGTGCCACTACCCCGGGCAACTATGGCTACACCTTC

clone size: .
D gene: TRBD1
J gene: TRBJ1-4
V gene: TRBV7-9
CDR3 protein: CASSLAWETGDEKLFF
CDR3 DNA: TGTGCCAGCAGCTTAGCTTGGGAGACAGGGGATGAAAAACTGTTTTTT

clone size: many
D gene: .
J gene: TRBJ1-1
V gene: TRBV20-1
CDR3 protein: CSARDRALNTEAFF
CDR3 DNA: TGCAGTGCTAGAGACAGGGCCCTAAACACTGAAGCTTTCTTT

clone size: .
D gene: TRBD1
J gene: TRBJ1-3
V gene: TRBV10-3
CDR3 protein: CAISTGQGLRNTIYF
CDR3 DNA: TGTGCCATCAGTACAGGACAGGGCCTGCGAAACACCATATATTTT

clone size: .
D gene: .
J gene: TRBJ1-1
V gene: TRBV30
CDR3 protein: CAWRRTANTEAFF
CDR3 DNA: TGTGCCTGGAGAAGGACAGCGAACACTGAAGCTTTCTTT

clone size: many
D gene: TRBD2
J gene: TRBJ2-5
V gene: TRBV14
CDR3 protein: CASGAGAETQYF
CDR3 DNA: TGTGCCAGTGGAGCGGGAGCAGAGACCCAGTACTTC

clone size: .
D gene: TRBD2
J gene: TRBJ2-7
V gene: TRBV20-1
CDR3 protein: CSATSGGSSYEQYF
CDR3 DNA: TGCAGTGCCACATCGGGAGGGAGTTCCTACGAGCAGTACTTC

clone size: .
D gene: .
J gene: TRBJ1-4
V gene: TRBV9
CDR3 protein: CASSVVGANEKLFF
CDR3 DNA: TGTGCCAGCAGCGTAGTCGGGGCTAATGAAAAACTGTTTTTT

clone size: many
D gene: .
J gene: TRBJ2-7
V gene: TRBV7-2
CDR3 protein: CASSPRRRDTYEQYF
CDR3 DNA: TGTGCCAGCAGCCCCCGCCGCCGGGACACCTACGAGCAGTACTTC

clone size: .
D gene: .
J gene: TRBJ2-7
V gene: TRBV15
CDR3 protein: CATSSGERADLEQYF
CDR3 DNA: TGTGCCACCAGCAGTGGGGAGCGGGCGGATCTCGAGCAGTACTTC

clone size: .
D gene: .
J gene: TRBJ2-6
V gene: TRBV19
CDR3 protein: CASSTQGAGANVLTF
CDR3 DNA: TGTGCCAGTAGTACTCAGGGAGCTGGGGCCAACGTCCTGACTTTC

clone size: .
D gene: TRBD2
J gene: TRBJ2-7
V gene: TRBV7-6
CDR3 protein: CASSLGGGRALDEQYF
CDR3 DNA: TGTGCCAGCAGCTTAGGGGGCGGGAGGGCCTTAGACGAGCAGTACTTC

clone size: many
D gene: .
J gene: TRBJ2-2
V gene: TRBV29-1
CDR3 protein: CSAQPRVSRTGELFF
CDR3 DNA: TGCAGCGCCCAACCGAGGGTATCACGGACCGGGGAGCTGTTTTTT

clone size: .
D gene: .
J gene: TRBJ2-5
V gene: TRBV29-1
CDR3 protein: CSGEGQETQYF
CDR3 DNA: TGCAGCGGGGAGGGACAGGAGACCCAGTACTTC

clone size: few
D gene: TRBD1
J gene: TRBJ1-5
V gene: TRBV7-3
CDR3 protein: CASSSRDRGGQPQHF
CDR3 DNA: TGTGCCAGCAGCTCCCGGGACAGGGGTGGCCAGCCCCAGCATTTT

clone size: many
D gene: .
J gene: TRBJ2-7
V gene: TRBV10-3
CDR3 protein: CAISGVDYEQYF
CDR3 DNA: TGTGCCATCAGCGGAGTTGACTACGAGCAGTACTTC

clone size: many
D gene: TRBD1
J gene: TRBJ2-7
V gene: TRBV10-3
CDR3 protein: CAIRTGSTYEQYF
CDR3 DNA: TGTGCCATAAGGACAGGGTCAACGTACGAGCAGTACTTC

clone size: .
D gene: .
J gene: TRBJ1-5
V gene: TRBV6-1
CDR3 protein: CASSRRSDSNQPQHF
CDR3 DNA: TGTGCCAGCAGCCGCCGGTCAGATAGCAATCAGCCCCAGCATTTT

clone size: many
D gene: .
J gene: TRBJ2-5
V gene: TRBV12-3/TRBV12-4
CDR3 protein: CASSLTREETQYF
CDR3 DNA: TGTGCCAGCAGTTTAACCCGGGAAGAGACCCAGTACTTC

clone size: .
D gene: .
J gene: TRBJ2-3
V gene: TRBV7-6
CDR3 protein: CASSLPPGSTDTQYF
CDR3 DNA: TGTGCCAGCAGCTTGCCGCCGGGCAGCACAGATACGCAGTATTTT

clone size: .
D gene: TRBD2
J gene: TRBJ2-3
V gene: TRBV10-3
CDR3 protein: CATKGLAGTDTQYF
CDR3 DNA: TGTGCCACCAAAGGGTTAGCGGGAACAGATACGCAGTATTTT

clone size: .
D gene: .
J gene: TRBJ1-2
V gene: TRBV7-9
CDR3 protein: CASSLGSVESF
CDR3 DNA: TGTGCCAGCAGCTTAGGTTCGGTGGAGTCCTTC

clone size: .
D gene: .
J gene: TRBJ2-5
V gene: TRBV2
CDR3 protein: CASSAPGQMETQYF
CDR3 DNA: TGTGCCAGCAGTGCTCCGGGACAAATGGAGACCCAGTACTTC

clone size: few
D gene: TRBD1
J gene: TRBJ1-2
V gene: TRBV10-3
CDR3 protein: CAAHGTGERPGYTF
CDR3 DNA: TGTGCCGCTCACGGGACAGGGGAGAGGCCTGGCTACACCTTC

clone size: .
D gene: .
J gene: TRBJ2-7
V gene: TRBV12-3/TRBV12-4
CDR3 protein: CASSSSLRGYEQYF
CDR3 DNA: TGTGCCAGCAGTTCATCACTCAGGGGCTACGAGCAGTACTTC

clone size: many
D gene: TRBD1
J gene: TRBJ1-5
V gene: TRBV19
CDR3 protein: CASRGTGSVKPQHF
CDR3 DNA: TGTGCCAGTAGGGGGACAGGGTCGGTCAAGCCCCAGCATTTT

clone size: .
D gene: .
J gene: TRBJ1-6
V gene: TRBV27
CDR3 protein: CASSPDTRSPLHF
CDR3 DNA: TGTGCCAGCAGTCCGGACACCCGTTCACCCCTCCACTTT

clone size: few
D gene: TRBD1
J gene: TRBJ1-1
V gene: TRBV20-1
CDR3 protein: CSARQGWTEAFF
CDR3 DNA: TGCAGTGCCAGACAGGGGTGGACTGAAGCTTTCTTT

clone size: .
D gene: .
J gene: TRBJ1-2
V gene: TRBV25-1
CDR3 protein: CACSARDWVPSAGGGYTF
CDR3 DNA: .

clone size: once
D gene: .
J gene: TRBJ2-2
V gene: TRBV29-1
CDR3 protein: CSVGTGGVLRAVLRAGELFF
CDR3 DNA: .

clone size: .
D gene: .
J gene: TRBJ1-5
V gene: TRBV5-6
CDR3 protein: CASSFYRDIILNQPQHF
CDR3 DNA: TGTGCCAGCAGCTTTTACCGGGACATCATACTCAATCAGCCCCAGCATTTT

clone size: many
D gene: .
J gene: TRBJ1-2
V gene: TRBV7-9
CDR3 protein: CASSQVQSLPNYGYTF
CDR3 DNA: TGTGCCAGCAGCCAAGTCCAGAGCCTTCCTAACTATGGCTACACCTTC

clone size: few
D gene: .
J gene: TRBJ1-4
V gene: TRBV6-5
CDR3 protein: CASSELGGDNEKLFF
CDR3 DNA: TGTGCCAGCAGTGAATTGGGGGGGGATAATGAAAAACTGTTTTTT

clone size: .
D gene: .
J gene: TRBJ1-5
V gene: TRBV5-5
CDR3 protein: CASSLMPGQPQHF
CDR3 DNA: TGTGCCAGCAGCTTGATGCCGGGACAGCCCCAGCATTTT

clone size: .
D gene: .
J gene: TRBJ1-1
V gene: TRBV7-2
CDR3 protein: CASSSRIAGEGAFF
CDR3 DNA: TGTGCCAGCAGCTCCAGAATAGCGGGGGAGGGGGCTTTCTTT

clone size: few
D gene: TRBD1
J gene: TRBJ2-5
V gene: TRBV5-1
CDR3 protein: CASSSALGQVLETQYF
CDR3 DNA: TGCGCCAGCAGCTCTGCGCTGGGACAGGTTTTGGAGACCCAGTACTTC

clone size: .
D gene: TRBD2
J gene: TRBJ2-7
V gene: TRBV6-2/TRBV6-3
CDR3 protein: CATSPGGLRAYEQYF
CDR3 DNA: TGTGCCACCTCCCCGGGAGGACTTCGGGCATACGAGCAGTACTTC

clone size: .
D gene: TRBD1
J gene: TRBJ1-2
V gene: TRBV9
CDR3 protein: CASSVEGGHRPHGYTF
CDR3 DNA: TGTGCCAGCAGCGTAGAAGGGGGCCACAGGCCGCATGGCTACACCTTC

clone size: .
D gene: .
J gene: TRBJ2-5
V gene: TRBV10-3
CDR3 protein: CATEGKETQYF
CDR3 DNA: TGTGCCACCGAGGGGAAAGAGACCCAGTACTTC

clone size: few
D gene: .
J gene: TRBJ1-2
V gene: TRBV6-2/TRBV6-3
CDR3 protein: CARKAEGNYGYTF
CDR3 DNA: TGTGCCCGTAAAGCAGAGGGAAACTATGGCTACACCTTC

clone size: many
D gene: .
J gene: TRBJ1-5
V gene: TRBV6-5
CDR3 protein: CASSPGTLYSNQPQHF
CDR3 DNA: TGTGCCAGCAGTCCTGGGACATTGTATAGCAATCAGCCCCAGCATTTT

clone size: few
D gene: TRBD1
J gene: TRBJ1-2
V gene: TRBV2
CDR3 protein: CASSAQGQSYGYTF
CDR3 DNA: TGTGCCAGCAGCGCTCAGGGACAGAGCTATGGCTACACCTTC

clone size: .
D gene: TRBD2
J gene: TRBJ2-5
V gene: TRBV10-2
CDR3 protein: CASSAGLAGGHETQYF
CDR3 DNA: TGCGCCAGCAGTGCCGGACTAGCGGGAGGCCACGAGACCCAGTACTTC

clone size: few
D gene: .
J gene: TRBJ1-2
V gene: TRBV6-5
CDR3 protein: CASSMGGAANYGYTF
CDR3 DNA: TGTGCCAGCAGTATGGGGGGCGCGGCTAACTATGGCTACACCTTC

clone size: .
D gene: TRBD2
J gene: TRBJ2-7
V gene: TRBV14
CDR3 protein: CASSYGGRPEQYF
CDR3 DNA: TGTGCCAGCAGTTACGGGGGGAGACCCGAGCAGTACTTC

clone size: .
D gene: .
J gene: TRBJ2-2
V gene: TRBV9
CDR3 protein: CASSVATSSPGELFF
CDR3 DNA: TGTGCCAGCAGCGTAGCTACGTCGAGCCCCGGGGAGCTGTTTTTT

clone size: many
D gene: .
J gene: TRBJ1-5
V gene: TRBV4-2
CDR3 protein: CASSLGAEGGQPQHF
CDR3 DNA: TGTGCCAGCAGCCTCGGGGCGGAGGGTGGTCAGCCCCAGCATTTT